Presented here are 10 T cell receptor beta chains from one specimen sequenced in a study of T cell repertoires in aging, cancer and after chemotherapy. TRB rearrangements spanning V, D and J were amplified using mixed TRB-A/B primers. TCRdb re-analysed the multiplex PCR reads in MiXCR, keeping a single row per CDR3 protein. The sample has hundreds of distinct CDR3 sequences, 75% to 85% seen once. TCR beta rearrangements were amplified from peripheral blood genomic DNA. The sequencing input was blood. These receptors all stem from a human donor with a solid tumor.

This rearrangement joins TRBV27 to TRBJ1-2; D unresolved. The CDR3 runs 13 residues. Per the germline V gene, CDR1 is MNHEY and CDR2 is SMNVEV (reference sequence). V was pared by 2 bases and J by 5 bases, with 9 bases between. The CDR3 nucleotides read TGTGCCAGCAGTTTAAAGGGAGAGTATGGCTACACCTTC. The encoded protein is CASSLKGEYGYTF.

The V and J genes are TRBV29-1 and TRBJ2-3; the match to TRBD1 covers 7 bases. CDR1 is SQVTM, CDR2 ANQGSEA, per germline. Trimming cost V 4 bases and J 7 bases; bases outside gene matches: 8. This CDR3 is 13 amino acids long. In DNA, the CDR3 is TGCAGCGTTGTCCAACAGGGGTCAAATACGCAGTATTTT. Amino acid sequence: CSVVQQGSNTQYF.

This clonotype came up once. As DNA, the CDR3 is TGTGCCAGCAGCTTAGTTGCGGGAGGGCCCACCGGGGAGCTGTTTTTT. Encoded protein: CASSLVAGGPTGELFF. V usage is TRBV7-2 and J usage is TRBJ2-2, with 9 bases lining up with TRBD2. J gave up 4 bases and V 1 base, and 4 bases lay outside the gene matches. From germline, CDR1 is SGHTA and CDR2 FQGNSA. The CDR3 spans 16 residues.

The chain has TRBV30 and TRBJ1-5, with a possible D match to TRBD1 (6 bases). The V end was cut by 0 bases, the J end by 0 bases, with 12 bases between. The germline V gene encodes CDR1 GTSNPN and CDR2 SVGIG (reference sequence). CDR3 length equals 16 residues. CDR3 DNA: TGTGCCTGGAGTGTACCAGGGGCGTTTAGCAATCAGCCCCAGCATTTT. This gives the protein CAWSVPGAFSNQPQHF. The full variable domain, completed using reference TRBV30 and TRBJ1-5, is SQTIHQWPATLVQPVGSPLSLECTVEGTSNPNLYWYRQAAGRGLQLLFYSVGIGQISSEVPQNLSASRPQDRQFILSSKKLLLSDSGFYLCAWSVPGAFSNQPQHFGDGTRLSIL.

This CDR3 is CASSLGAGVYNEQFF. CDR3 nucleotide sequence: TGTGCCAGCAGTTTAGGAGCGGGAGTTTACAATGAGCAGTTCTTC. The chain recombines TRBV6-6 with TRBJ2-1, with 8 bases aligning to TRBD2. V shed 4 bases, J shed 4 bases, and the junction held 6 bases outside the gene matches. Looked up from germline, CDR1 is MNHNY and CDR2 is SVGAGI (reference sequence). The CDR3 totals 15 residues.

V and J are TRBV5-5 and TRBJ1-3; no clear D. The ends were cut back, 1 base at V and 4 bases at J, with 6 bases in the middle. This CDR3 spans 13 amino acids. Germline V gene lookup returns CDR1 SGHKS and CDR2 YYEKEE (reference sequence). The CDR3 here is CASSLFSGNTIYF. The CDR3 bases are TGTGCCAGCAGCTTGTTCAGCGGAAACACCATATATTTT.

This CDR3 reads CSVVGIYEQYF. Written as DNA, the CDR3 is TGCAGCGTTGTCGGCATCTACGAGCAGTACTTC. This sequence joins TRBV29-1 and TRBJ2-7; D not resolved. Trimming removed 4 bases at V and 3 bases at J, with 7 bases between. Germline V gives CDR1 SQVTM, CDR2 ANQGSEA. The CDR3 length is 11 residues.

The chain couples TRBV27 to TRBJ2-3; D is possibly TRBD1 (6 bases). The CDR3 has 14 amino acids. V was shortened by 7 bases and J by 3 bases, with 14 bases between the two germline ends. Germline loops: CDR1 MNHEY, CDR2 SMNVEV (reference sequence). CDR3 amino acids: CASKFRGWTDTQYF. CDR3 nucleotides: TGTGCCAGCAAATTCAGGGGATGGACAGATACGCAGTATTTT.

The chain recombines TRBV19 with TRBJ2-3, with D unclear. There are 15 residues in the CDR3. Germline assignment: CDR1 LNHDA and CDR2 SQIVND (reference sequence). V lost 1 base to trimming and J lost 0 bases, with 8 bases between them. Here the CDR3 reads CASSIGVTSTDTQYF. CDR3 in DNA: TGTGCCAGTAGTATAGGGGTTACTAGCACAGATACGCAGTATTTT.

The CDR3 coding sequence is TGTGCCAGCAAAAAGCTGGGGATCGGCACAGATACGCAGTATTTT. This codes for CASKKLGIGTDTQYF. The chain recombines TRBV6-5 with TRBJ2-3; D is unresolved. V lost 7 bases and J lost 1, with 15 bases in between. The CDR3 has 15 residues. CDR1 MNHEY and CDR2 SVGAGI come from the germline V gene.